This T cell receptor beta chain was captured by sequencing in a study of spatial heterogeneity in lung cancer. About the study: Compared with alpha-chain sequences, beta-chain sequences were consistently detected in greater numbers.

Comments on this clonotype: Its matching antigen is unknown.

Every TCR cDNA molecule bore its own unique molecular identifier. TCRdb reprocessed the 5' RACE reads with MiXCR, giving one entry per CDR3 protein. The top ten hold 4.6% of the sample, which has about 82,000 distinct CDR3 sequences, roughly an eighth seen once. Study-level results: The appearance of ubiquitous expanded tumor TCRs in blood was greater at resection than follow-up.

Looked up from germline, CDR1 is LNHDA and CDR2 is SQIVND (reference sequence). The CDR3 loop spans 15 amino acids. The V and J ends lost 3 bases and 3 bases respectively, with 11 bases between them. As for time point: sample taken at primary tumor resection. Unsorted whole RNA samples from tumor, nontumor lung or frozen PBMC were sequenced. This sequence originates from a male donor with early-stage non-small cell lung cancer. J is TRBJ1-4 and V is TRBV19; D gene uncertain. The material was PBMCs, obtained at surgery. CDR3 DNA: TGTGCCAGTAGTATCCGACGGATACCTAATGAAAAACTGTTTTTT. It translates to CASSIRRIPNEKLFF.